These T cell receptor beta chains were read from a single sample in a study of cytomegalovirus exposure and HLA in healthy donors. Libraries were prepared by immunoSEQ multiplex PCR; TCRdb keeps only in-frame clonotypes and omits some of them. The sample has 150,000 to 200,000 clones, roughly 77% seen once. Sequencing was carried out using PBMCs. The receptor source for this set is a young man in good health and CMV-seropositive. Each CDR3 is given with its conserved first and last residue. D genes are given only for firm matches. The size field is filled for only some rows; it gives once, few, many or a size class.

>TRBV29-1|-|-|TRBJ2-2
TGCAGCGTTGCTCGGGGGTTCGTGAACACCGGGGAGCTGTTTTTT
CSVARGFVNTGELFF
>TRBV19|-|TRBD1|TRBJ1-1
TGTGCCAGTAGTACACGACAGGGGGCGAACACTGAAGCTTTCTTT
CASSTRQGANTEAFF
>TRBV5-6|-|-|TRBJ2-5
TGTGCCAGCAGCTCCGGGGGGCCAAAAGAGACCCAGTACTTC
CASSSGGPKETQYF
>TRBV9|-|TRBD1|TRBJ1-6
TGTGCCAGCAGGGGGGACAGCCGTAATTCACCCCTCCACTTT
CASRGDSRNSPLHF
>TRBV25-1|-|TRBD2|TRBJ2-5
TGTGCCAGCAGTGGAGCGGGATGGGAAGAGACCCAGTACTTC
CASSGAGWEETQYF
>TRBV10-3|few|TRBD1|TRBJ1-5
TGTGCCATCAGTGAGTCTGTGACAGGGGGCCAGCCCCAGCATTTT
CAISESVTGGQPQHF
>TRBV7-2|once|-|TRBJ1-1
TGTGCCAGCAGCTTAAATCTGGGGAGCACTGAAGCTTTCTTT
CASSLNLGSTEAFF
>TRBV30|few|-|TRBJ2-3
TGTGCCTGGAGTATAGTAAAGTCCGCCTCAAGCACAGATACGCAGTATTTT
CAWSIVKSASSTDTQYF
>TRBV7-9|-|TRBD1|TRBJ1-4
TGTGCCACCCGACCGACAGGGAATAATGAAAAACTGTTTTTT
CATRPTGNNEKLFF
>TRBV10-1|-|TRBD1|TRBJ2-5
TGCGCCAGCAGTGCCCGGGACAGGGGTCAAGAGACCCAGTACTTC
CASSARDRGQETQYF
>TRBV28|few|-|TRBJ2-6
TGTGCCAGCAGTTCTACCTCTGGGGCCAACGTCCTGACTTTC
CASSSTSGANVLTF
>TRBV5-1|-|-|TRBJ1-5
TGCGCCAGCAGCATTGTGGGGGGGGACAATCAGCCCCAGCATTTT
CASSIVGGDNQPQHF
>TRBV7-2|-|TRBD1|TRBJ1-2
TGTGCCAGCAGTTCCGAGACAGGGAGGAGTGGCTACACCTTC
CASSSETGRSGYTF
>TRBV7-2|-|-|TRBJ1-5
TGTGCCAGCAGCTCCTCATCCGGGAATGATCAGCCCCAGCATTTT
CASSSSSGNDQPQHF
>TRBV4-1|-|TRBD1|TRBJ1-5
TGCGCCAGCAGCCAAGATCTATTCTCCGGACAGGTCGGGAATCAGCCCCAGCATTTT
CASSQDLFSGQVGNQPQHF
>TRBV6-5|-|TRBD2|TRBJ2-2
TGTGCCAGCAGTCCCAGCGGGGGGGCCGCCGGGGAGCTGTTTTTT
CASSPSGGAAGELFF
>TRBV10-2|many|-|TRBJ2-6
TGCGCCAGCCAGAACTCTGGGGCCAACGTCCTGACTTTC
CASQNSGANVLTF
>TRBV5-1|-|-|TRBJ2-2
TGCGCCAGCAGCTTGTTGCAGGGCCACACCGGGGAGCTGTTTTTT
CASSLLQGHTGELFF
>TRBV7-2|-|-|TRBJ1-2
TGTGCCAGCAGCTGGCTAGGGGGATCGAACTATGGCTACACCTTC
CASSWLGGSNYGYTF
>TRBV5-1|-|-|TRBJ1-2
TGCGCCAGCAGCTTGGCGTCAGGGGAGAACTATGGCTACACCTTC
CASSLASGENYGYTF
>TRBV6-1|-|-|TRBJ2-3
TGTGCCAACAGGCAGGGGTCTAGCACAGATACGCAGTATTTT
CANRQGSSTDTQYF
>TRBV7-9|-|TRBD1|TRBJ1-5
TGTGCCAGCAGCTTATCCGGGGACAGGAGCAATCAGCCCCAGCATTTT
CASSLSGDRSNQPQHF